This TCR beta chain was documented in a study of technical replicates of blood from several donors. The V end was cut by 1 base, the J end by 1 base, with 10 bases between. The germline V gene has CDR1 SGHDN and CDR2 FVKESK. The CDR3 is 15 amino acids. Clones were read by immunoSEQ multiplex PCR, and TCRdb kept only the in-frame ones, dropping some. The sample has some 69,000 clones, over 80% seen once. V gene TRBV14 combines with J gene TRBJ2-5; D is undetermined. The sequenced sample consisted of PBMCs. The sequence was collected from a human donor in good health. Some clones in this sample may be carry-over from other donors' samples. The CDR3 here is CASSQVWASQETQYF. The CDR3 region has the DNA TGTGCCAGCAGCCAAGTCTGGGCGTCCCAAGAGACCCAGTACTTC. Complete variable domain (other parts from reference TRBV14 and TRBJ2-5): EAGVTQFPSHSVIEKGQTVTLRCDPISGHDNLYWYRRVMGKEIKFLLHFVKESKQDESGMPNNRFLAERTGGTYSTLKVQPAELEDSGVYFCASSQVWASQETQYFGPGTRLLVL.